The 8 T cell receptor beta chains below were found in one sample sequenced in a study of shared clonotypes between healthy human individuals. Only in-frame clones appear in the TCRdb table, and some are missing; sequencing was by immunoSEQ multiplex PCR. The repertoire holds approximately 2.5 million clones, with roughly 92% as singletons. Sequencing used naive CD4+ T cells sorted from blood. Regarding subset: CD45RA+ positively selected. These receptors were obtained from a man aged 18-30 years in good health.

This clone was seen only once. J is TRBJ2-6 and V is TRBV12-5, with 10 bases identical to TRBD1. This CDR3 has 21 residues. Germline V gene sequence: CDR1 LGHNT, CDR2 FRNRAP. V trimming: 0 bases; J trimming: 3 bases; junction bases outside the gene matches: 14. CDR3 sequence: CASGLVLPLDRGTSGANVLTF. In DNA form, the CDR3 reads TGTGCTAGTGGTTTGGTACTTCCCTTGGACAGGGGGACCAGTGGGGCCAACGTCCTGACTTTC.

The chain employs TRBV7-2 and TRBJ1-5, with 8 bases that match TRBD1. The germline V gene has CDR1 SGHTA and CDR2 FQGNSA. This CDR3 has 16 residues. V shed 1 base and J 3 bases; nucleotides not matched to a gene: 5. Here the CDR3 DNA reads TGTGCCAGCAGCTTAGTGGGCAGGGGGCTCAATCAGCCCCAGCATTTT. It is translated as CASSLVGRGLNQPQHF.

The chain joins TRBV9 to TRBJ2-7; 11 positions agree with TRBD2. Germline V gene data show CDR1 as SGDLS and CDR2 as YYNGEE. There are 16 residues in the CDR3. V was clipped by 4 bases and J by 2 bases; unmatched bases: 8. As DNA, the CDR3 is TGTGCCAGCAGCCCAACACTAGCGGGAGCTACCTACGAGCAGTACTTC. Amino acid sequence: CASSPTLAGATYEQYF.

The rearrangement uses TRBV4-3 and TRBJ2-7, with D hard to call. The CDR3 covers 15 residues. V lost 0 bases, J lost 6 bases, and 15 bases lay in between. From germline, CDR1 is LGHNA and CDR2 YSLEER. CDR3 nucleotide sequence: TGCGCCAGCAGCCAAGATACCGCCACTTCGCGCGAGCAGTACTTC. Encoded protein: CASSQDTATSREQYF.

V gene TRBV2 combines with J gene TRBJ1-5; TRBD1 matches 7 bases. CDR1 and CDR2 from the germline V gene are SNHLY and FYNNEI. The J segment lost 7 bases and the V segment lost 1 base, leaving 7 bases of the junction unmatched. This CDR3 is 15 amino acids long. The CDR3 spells CASSEEVGGRQPQHF. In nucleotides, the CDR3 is TGTGCCAGCAGTGAAGAGGTAGGGGGCCGGCAGCCCCAGCATTTT.

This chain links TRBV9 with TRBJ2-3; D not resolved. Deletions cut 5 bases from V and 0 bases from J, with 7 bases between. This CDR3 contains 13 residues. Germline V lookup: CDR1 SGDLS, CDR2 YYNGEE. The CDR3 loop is CASRSSSTDTQYF. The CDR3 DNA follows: TGTGCCAGCAGGAGCTCTAGCACAGATACGCAGTATTTT.

CDR3 sequence reads: CASSTGRDTDTQYF. CDR3 bases: TGTGCCAGCAGTACGGGACGGGACACAGATACGCAGTATTTT. The gene calls are TRBV6-5 and TRBJ2-3; D may be TRBD1 or TRBD2 (5 bases each). CDR1 MNHEY and CDR2 SVGAGI come from the germline V gene. The CDR3 runs 14 residues. V gave up 5 bases and J gave up 2 bases, with 11 bases separating them.

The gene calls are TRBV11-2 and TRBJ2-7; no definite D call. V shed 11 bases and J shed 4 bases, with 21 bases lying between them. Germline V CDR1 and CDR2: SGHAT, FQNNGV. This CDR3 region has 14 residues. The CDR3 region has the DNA TGTGCCTCAGCCACCTCGGTGGGGTTTTACGAGCAGTACTTC. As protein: CASATSVGFYEQYF.